These 7 T cell receptor beta chains share one sample of origin, sequenced in a study of cytotoxic CD8 clonotypes in ibrutinib-treated CLL. TCRdb keeps only in-frame clones here, not all; method: immunoSEQ multiplex PCR. The sample includes about 22,000 clones, about 67% of them seen just once. The sample consisted of PBMCs, taken after 12 months of ibrutinib treatment. Receptors originate from a human donor with chronic lymphocytic leukemia.

This chain links TRBV18 with TRBJ1-2, with 7 bases matching TRBD1. In germline, CDR1 is KGHSH, CDR2 LQKENI. The trim removed 3 bases at V and 2 bases at J, leaving 3 bases unmatched. The CDR3 contains 14 residues. The CDR3, as DNA: TGTGCCAGCTCACCGGCACAGGGGAACTATGGCTACACCTTC. Translation gives CASSPAQGNYGYTF.

This clone turned up a few times. This chain joins TRBV5-3 and TRBJ1-1; D call uncertain. TRBV5-3 is reported as an ORF; its role is uncertain. This CDR3 has 16 amino acids. Trimming stripped 3 bases from V and 0 bases from J, with 15 bases between. The CDR3 DNA reads as TGTGCCAGAAGCTACCTAGCCCTCGGGATGAACACTGAAGCTTTCTTT. It translates to CARSYLALGMNTEAFF.

V gene TRBV6-4 combines with J gene TRBJ2-1, with a tentative D call TRBD1 (6 bases). Germline V gene data show CDR1 as MRHNA and CDR2 as SNTAGT. V dropped 2 bases and J dropped 7 bases, with 15 bases sitting between them. The CDR3 is 15 amino acids. The DNA for the CDR3 is TGTGCCAGCAGTGACAGGACAGTTGGGAAGAATGAGCAGTTCTTC. Its translation is CASSDRTVGKNEQFF.

This clone was detected only a few times. The rearrangement links TRBV5-4 to TRBJ2-7; D is perhaps TRBD2 (7 bases). The germline V gene encodes CDR1 SGHNT and CDR2 YYREEE (reference sequence). V lost 4 bases, J lost 0 bases, and 14 bases lay in between. The CDR3 is made up of 15 amino acids. The DNA of the CDR3 is TGTGCCAGCAGCCTTCTAGGGGGGGGCTCCTACGAGCAGTACTTC. It is translated as CASSLLGGGSYEQYF.

The chain couples TRBV5-1 to TRBJ2-2; TRBD1 aligns across 7 bases. The V gene end was trimmed by 4 bases and the J gene end by 6 bases; junction bases not matched to a gene: 6. From germline, CDR1 is SGHRS and CDR2 YFSETQ. The CDR3 extends over 14 amino acids. In DNA form, the CDR3 reads TGCGCCAGCAGCGCCACAGGGGTAGCCGGGGAGCTGTTTTTT. It yields the protein CASSATGVAGELFF.

The CDR3: CASSLGGRRTYEQYF. CDR3 coding DNA: TGCGCCAGCAGCTTGGGGGGGAGAAGGACCTACGAGCAGTACTTC. The chain joins TRBV5-1 to TRBJ2-7; D tentatively reads TRBD1 or TRBD2 (5 bases each). The germline V gene has CDR1 SGHRS and CDR2 YFSETQ. Trimming stripped 0 bases from V and 2 bases from J, with 12 bases between. CDR3 length equals 15 residues.

This chain uses TRBV7-3 with TRBJ2-3; 8 bases fit TRBD2. The germline V gene has CDR1 SGHTA and CDR2 FQGTGA. The J segment lost 5 bases and the V segment lost 3 bases, leaving 10 bases of the junction unmatched. The CDR3 contains 16 residues. Here the CDR3 reads CASSLVGTSGVDTQYF. The CDR3 DNA sequence: TGTGCCAGCAGCTTGGTTGGGACTAGTGGAGTAGATACGCAGTATTTT. Using reference TRBV7-3 and TRBJ2-3 for the parts outside the CDR3, the full variable domain is GAGVSQTPSNKVTEKGKYVELRCDPISGHTALYWYRQSLGQGPEFLIYFQGTGAADDSGLPNDRFFAVRPEGSVSTLKIQRTERGDSAVYLCASSLVGTSGVDTQYFGPGTRLTVL.